This entry features one T cell receptor (beta chain) sequence. Antigen specificity is unknown. This sample is part of a study of cytomegalovirus exposure and HLA in healthy donors. General study points: Researchers reported in a later analysis that a missense DCLRE1C variant was tied to TCR beta V- and J-gene trimming.

Primers for the PCR totalled 60 Vbeta and 13 Jbeta. Data came from immunoSEQ multiplex PCR; TCRdb stores just in-frame clones and leaves some out. Here the sample spans roughly 290,000 clones, over 70% being singletons. The V gene's germline CDR1 is LNHDA and CDR2 SQIVND (reference sequence). V shed 1 base and J 6 bases; nucleotides not matched to a gene: 2. The CDR3 loop spans 14 amino acids. The source is a girl aged 2-10 years in good health and CMV-seronegative. The source material was PBMCs. V usage is TRBV19 and J usage is TRBJ1-2; 10 positions match TRBD1. The CDR3 DNA is TGTGCCAGTAGTATAGTGGGACAGGGGAATGGCTACACCTTC. Amino acids: CASSIVGQGNGYTF.